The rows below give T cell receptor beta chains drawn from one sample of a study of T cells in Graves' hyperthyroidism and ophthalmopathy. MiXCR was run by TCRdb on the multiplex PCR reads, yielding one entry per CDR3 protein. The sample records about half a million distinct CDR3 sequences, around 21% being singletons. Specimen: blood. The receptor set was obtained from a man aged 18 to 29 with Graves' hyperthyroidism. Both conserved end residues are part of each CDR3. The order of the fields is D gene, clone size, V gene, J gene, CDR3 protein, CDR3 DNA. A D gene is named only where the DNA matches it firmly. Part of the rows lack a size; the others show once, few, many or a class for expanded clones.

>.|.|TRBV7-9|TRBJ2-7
CASSLDRESYEQYF
TGTGCCAGCAGCTTAGATAGGGAATCCTACGAGCAGTACTTC
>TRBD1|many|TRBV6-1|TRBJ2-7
CATQGSPSTFEQYF
TGTGCCACACAGGGGAGTCCTTCTACGTTCGAGCAGTACTTC
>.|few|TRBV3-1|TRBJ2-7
CASSQDLQVPDF
TGTGCCAGCAGCCAAGATTTACAGGTTCCCGACTTC
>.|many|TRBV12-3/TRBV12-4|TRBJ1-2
CASSLTADGYTF
TGTGCCAGCAGTTTGACAGCTGATGGCTACACCTTC
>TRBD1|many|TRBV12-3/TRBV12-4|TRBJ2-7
CASSYRDRYYEQYF
TGTGCCAGCAGTTACCGGGACAGATACTACGAGCAGTACTTC
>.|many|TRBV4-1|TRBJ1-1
CASSQGGLNTEAFF
TGCGCCAGCAGCCAAGGGGGATTGAACACTGAAGCTTTCTTT
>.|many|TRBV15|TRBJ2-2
CATSRSQGNTGELFF
TGTGCCACCAGCAGGTCTCAGGGTAACACCGGGGAGCTGTTTTTT
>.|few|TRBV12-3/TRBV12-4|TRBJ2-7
CASSFPGRYEQYF
TGTGCCAGCAGTTTCCCAGGGCGGTACGAGCAGTACTTC
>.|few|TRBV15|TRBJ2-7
CATSRVELAETYEQYF
TGTGCCACCAGCAGAGTGGAATTAGCGGAGACCTACGAGCAGTACTTC
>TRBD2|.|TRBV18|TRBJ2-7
CASSPLSGDSSYEQYF
TGTGCCAGCTCTCCGTTGAGCGGGGATTCCTCCTACGAGCAGTACTTC
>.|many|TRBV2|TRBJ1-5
CASSDWTVPSNQPQHF
TGTGCCAGCAGTGATTGGACAGTTCCTAGCAATCAGCCCCAGCATTTT
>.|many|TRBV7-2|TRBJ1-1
CASSLGRASEAFF
TGTGCCAGCAGCTTGGGACGGGCTTCTGAAGCTTTCTTT
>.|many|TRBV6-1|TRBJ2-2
CASRQSTGELFF
TGTGCCAGCAGGCAGAGCACCGGGGAGCTGTTTTTT
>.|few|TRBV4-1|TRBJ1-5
CASSPSGGLNQPQHF
TGCGCCAGCAGCCCGAGCGGAGGGCTCAATCAGCCCCAGCATTTT
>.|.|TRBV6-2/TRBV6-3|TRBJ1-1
CASSPQYTRKNTEAFF
TGTGCCAGCAGTCCCCAATACACAAGAAAGAACACTGAAGCTTTCTTT
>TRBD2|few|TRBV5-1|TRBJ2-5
CATAVASGGQGTQYF
TGCGCCACCGCGGTCGCTAGCGGGGGTCAAGGGACCCAGTACTTC
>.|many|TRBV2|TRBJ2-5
CASISWETQYF
TGTGCCAGCATTTCTTGGGAGACCCAGTACTTC
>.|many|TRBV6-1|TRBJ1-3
CASSEVYRAGNTIYF
TGTGCCAGCAGTGAAGTGTACAGGGCTGGAAACACCATATATTTT
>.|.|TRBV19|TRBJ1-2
CASSYRGRKDYGYTF
TGTGCCAGTAGTTACCGGGGCCGTAAAGACTATGGCTACACCTTC
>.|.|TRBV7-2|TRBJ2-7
CASSLFRQAYEQYF
TGTGCCAGCAGCTTATTCAGACAAGCCTACGAGCAGTACTTC
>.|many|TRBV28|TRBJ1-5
CASTTLRAGRSNQPQHF
TGTGCCAGCACCACCCTAAGGGCAGGGCGTAGCAATCAGCCCCAGCATTTT
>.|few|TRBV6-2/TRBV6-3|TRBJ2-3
CASSPLGGQGDTQYF
TGTGCCAGCAGCCCCTTGGGGGGCCAAGGAGATACGCAGTATTTT
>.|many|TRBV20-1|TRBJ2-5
CSASSPGGVIETQYF
TGCAGTGCTAGTTCCCCGGGGGGCGTAATAGAGACCCAGTACTTC
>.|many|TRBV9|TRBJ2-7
CASSVGPGVGTYEQYF
TGTGCCAGCAGCGTAGGACCGGGGGTCGGAACCTACGAGCAGTACTTC
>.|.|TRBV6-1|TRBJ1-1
CASGGRTTEAFF
TGTGCCAGCGGCGGGAGGACCACTGAAGCTTTCTTT
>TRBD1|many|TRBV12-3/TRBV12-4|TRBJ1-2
CASHPMDRIDYGYTF
TGTGCCAGCCATCCCATGGACAGGATCGATTATGGCTACACCTTC
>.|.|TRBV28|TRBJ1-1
CASSLGGPGSNTEAFF
TGTGCCAGCAGTTTAGGCGGGCCAGGTTCGAACACTGAAGCTTTCTTT
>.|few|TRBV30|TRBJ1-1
CAWNPNGIEAFF
TGTGCCTGGAACCCCAACGGAATTGAAGCTTTCTTT
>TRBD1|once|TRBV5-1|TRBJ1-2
CASSPARDRFLEGGGYSF
TGCGCCAGCAGCCCAGCCCGGGACAGGTTCCTGGAAGGGGGGGGCTACAGCTTC
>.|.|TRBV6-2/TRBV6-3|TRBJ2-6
CASSVRTYRSSGANVLTF
TGTGCCAGCAGCGTAAGGACATATAGATCCTCTGGGGCCAACGTCCTGACTTTC
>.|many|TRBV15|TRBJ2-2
CATSGGRQNTGELFF
TGTGCCACCAGCGGAGGCAGACAGAACACCGGGGAGCTGTTTTTT
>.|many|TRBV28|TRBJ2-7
CASSISGSSGEQYF
TGTGCCAGCAGTATCTCAGGTTCGAGTGGCGAGCAGTACTTC
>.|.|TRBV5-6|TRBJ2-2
CASSPWTGELFF
TGTGCCAGCAGCCCCTGGACCGGGGAGCTGTTTTTT
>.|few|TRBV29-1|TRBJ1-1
CSVLRSTEAFF
TGCAGCGTCTTGAGGAGCACTGAAGCTTTCTTT
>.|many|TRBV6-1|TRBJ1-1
CASSGDTEAFF
TGTGCCAGCAGTGGGGACACTGAAGCTTTCTTT
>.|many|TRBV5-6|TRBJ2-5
CASSDDDEETQYF
TGTGCCAGCAGCGACGACGATGAAGAGACCCAGTACTTC
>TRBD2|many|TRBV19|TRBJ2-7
CASSDGAGEYEQYF
TGTGCCAGTAGTGACGGGGCGGGGGAATACGAGCAGTACTTC
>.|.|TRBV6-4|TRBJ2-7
CASRLTVEQYF
TGTGCCAGCCGCCTGACAGTCGAGCAGTACTTC
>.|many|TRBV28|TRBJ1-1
CASSLEAGGFTEAFF
TGTGCCAGCAGTTTAGAAGCGGGGGGGTTCACTGAAGCTTTCTTT
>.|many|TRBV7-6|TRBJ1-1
CASSLGAGLGNTEAFF
TGTGCCAGCAGCTTAGGGGCGGGGTTAGGGAACACTGAAGCTTTCTTT
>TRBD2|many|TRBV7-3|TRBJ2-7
CASSLMASGDLLRQYEQYF
TGTGCCAGCAGCTTAATGGCTAGCGGGGATCTTCTTCGGCAATACGAGCAGTACTTC
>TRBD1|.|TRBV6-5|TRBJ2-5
CASSYRRDRGRPQETQYF
TGTGCCAGCAGTTACCGGCGGGACAGGGGGCGTCCACAAGAGACCCAGTACTTC
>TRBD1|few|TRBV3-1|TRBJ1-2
CASSPSLDRANYGYTF
TGTGCCAGCAGCCCCAGCCTAGACAGGGCGAACTATGGCTACACCTTC
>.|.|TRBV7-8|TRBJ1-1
CASSPQNIHYTEAFF
TGTGCCAGCAGCCCGCAGAACATACACTACACTGAAGCTTTCTTT
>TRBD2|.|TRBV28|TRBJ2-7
CASSPPGTSGSGSYEQYF
TGTGCCAGCAGTCCCCCGGGGACTAGCGGGAGTGGATCCTACGAGCAGTACTTC
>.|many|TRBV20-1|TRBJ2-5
CSARSPTLPGPGETQYF
TGCAGTGCTAGGTCACCAACCCTACCAGGGCCGGGGGAGACCCAGTACTTC
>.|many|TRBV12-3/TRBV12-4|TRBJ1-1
CASSSPGLYTEAFF
TGTGCCAGCAGCTCCCCGGGCCTCTACACTGAAGCTTTCTTT
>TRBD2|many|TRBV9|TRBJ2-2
CASSFGTSGGTGELFF
TGTGCCAGCAGCTTCGGGACTAGCGGGGGCACCGGGGAGCTGTTTTTT